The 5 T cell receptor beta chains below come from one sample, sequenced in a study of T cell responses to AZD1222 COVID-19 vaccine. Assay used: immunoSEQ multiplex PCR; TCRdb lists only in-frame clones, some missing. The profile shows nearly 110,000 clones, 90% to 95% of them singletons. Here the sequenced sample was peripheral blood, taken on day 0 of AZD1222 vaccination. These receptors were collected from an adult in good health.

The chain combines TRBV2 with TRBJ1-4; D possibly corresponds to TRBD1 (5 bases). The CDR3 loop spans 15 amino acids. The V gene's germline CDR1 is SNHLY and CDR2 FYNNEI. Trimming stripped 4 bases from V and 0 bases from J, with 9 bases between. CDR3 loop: CASSGGIPTNEKLFF. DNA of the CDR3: TGTGCCAGCAGTGGGGGCATCCCAACTAATGAAAAACTGTTTTTT.

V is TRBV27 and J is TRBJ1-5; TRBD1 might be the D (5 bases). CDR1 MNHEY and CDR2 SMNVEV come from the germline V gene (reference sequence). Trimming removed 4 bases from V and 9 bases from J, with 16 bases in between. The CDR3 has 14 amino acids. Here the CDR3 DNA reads TGTGCCAGCAGTTGGAAAAGGGACGGCAGGCCCCAGCATTTT. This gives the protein CASSWKRDGRPQHF.

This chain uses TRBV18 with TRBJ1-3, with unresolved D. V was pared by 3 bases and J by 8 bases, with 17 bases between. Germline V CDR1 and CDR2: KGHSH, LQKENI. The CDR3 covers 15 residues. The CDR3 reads CASSPTPSSRDTIYF. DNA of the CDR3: TGTGCCAGCTCACCCACACCCTCTTCCCGCGACACCATATATTTT.

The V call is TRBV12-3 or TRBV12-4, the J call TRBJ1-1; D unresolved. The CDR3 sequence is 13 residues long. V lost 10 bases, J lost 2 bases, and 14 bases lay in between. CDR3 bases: TGTGCCACCCAACTCATTGACAACACTGAAGCTTTCTTT. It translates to CATQLIDNTEAFF.

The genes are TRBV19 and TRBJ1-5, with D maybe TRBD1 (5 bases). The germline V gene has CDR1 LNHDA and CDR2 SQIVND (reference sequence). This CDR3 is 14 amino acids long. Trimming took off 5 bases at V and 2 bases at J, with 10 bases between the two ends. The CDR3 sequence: CASSRRGGNQPQHF. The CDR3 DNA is TGTGCCAGTAGTCGAAGGGGAGGCAATCAGCCCCAGCATTTT.